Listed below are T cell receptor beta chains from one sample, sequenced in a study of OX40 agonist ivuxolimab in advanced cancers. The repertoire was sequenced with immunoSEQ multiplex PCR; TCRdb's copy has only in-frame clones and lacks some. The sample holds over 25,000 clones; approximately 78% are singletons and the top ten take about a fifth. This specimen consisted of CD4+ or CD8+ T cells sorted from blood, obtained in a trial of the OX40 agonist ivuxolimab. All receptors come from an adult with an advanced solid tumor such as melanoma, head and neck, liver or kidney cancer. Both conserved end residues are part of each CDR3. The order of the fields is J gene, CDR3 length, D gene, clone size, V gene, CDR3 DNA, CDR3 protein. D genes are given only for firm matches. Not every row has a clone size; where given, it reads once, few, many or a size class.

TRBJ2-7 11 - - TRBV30 TGTGCCTGGAGTCCCTCGGCCGAGCAGTACTTC CAWSPSAEQYF
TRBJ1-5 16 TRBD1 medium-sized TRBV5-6 TGTGCCAGCAGCTCACTGACAGGGACGGGCAATCAGCCCCAGCATTTT CASSSLTGTGNQPQHF
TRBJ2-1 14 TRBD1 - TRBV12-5 TGTGCTAGTGGTACGACAGGGCCGTACAATGAGCAGTTCTTC CASGTTGPYNEQFF
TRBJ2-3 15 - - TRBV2 TGTGCCAGCAGTGAAGCGCTTGTGGGAGCGGATACGCAGTATTTT CASSEALVGADTQYF
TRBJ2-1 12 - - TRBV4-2 TGTGCCAGCAGCCAAGGGAGTAATGAGCAGTTCTTC CASSQGSNEQFF
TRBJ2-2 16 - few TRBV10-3 TGTGCCATCAGTGATGAGGACGGAGCGAACACCGGGGAGCTGTTTTTT CAISDEDGANTGELFF
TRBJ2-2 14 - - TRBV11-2 TGTGCCAGCAGCCGCCGGGGGAACACCGGGGAGCTGTTTTTT CASSRRGNTGELFF
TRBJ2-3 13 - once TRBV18 TGTGCCAGCTCACCACCGGATCAAGATACGCAGTATTTT CASSPPDQDTQYF
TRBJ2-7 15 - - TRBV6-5 TGTGCCAGCAGTTATTCCGGGACGGAGCCTTACGAGCAGTACTTC CASSYSGTEPYEQYF
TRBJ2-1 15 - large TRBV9 TGTGCCAGCAGCCCTCTAGCGTCCTCCTACAATGAGCAGTTCTTC CASSPLASSYNEQFF
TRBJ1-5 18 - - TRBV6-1 TGTGCCAGCAGTGAAGTCGGCAGTATAGTTTATAGCAATCAGCCCCAGCATTTT CASSEVGSIVYSNQPQHF
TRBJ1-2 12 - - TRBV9 TGTGCCAGCAGCGTAGTTGGAGGAGGCTACACCTTC CASSVVGGGYTF
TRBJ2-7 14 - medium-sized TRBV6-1 TGTGCCAGCAGTTCGACTGGGCCAGGGAGCGAGCAGTACTTC CASSSTGPGSEQYF
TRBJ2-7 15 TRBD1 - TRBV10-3 TGTGCCATCAGTCCATCCGGGACAGGGGCCAACGAGCAGTACTTC CAISPSGTGANEQYF
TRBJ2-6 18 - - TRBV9 TGTGCCAGCACCGGAATTGAAAGGGCCCCCTCTGGGGCCAACGTCCTGACTTTC CASTGIERAPSGANVLTF
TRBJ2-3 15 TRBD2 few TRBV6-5 TGTGCCAGCAGCCCTGCGGCGGGGGTAGGAGATACGCAGTATTTT CASSPAAGVGDTQYF
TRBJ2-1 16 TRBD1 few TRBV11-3 TGTGCCAGCAGCTTCCGGGACAGGGGCGTCGTGGGTGAGCAGTTCTTC CASSFRDRGVVGEQFF
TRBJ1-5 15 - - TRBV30 TGTGCCTGGACCGCCGGGGGTAGGGGCAATCAGCCCCAGCGTTTT CAWTAGGRGNQPQRF
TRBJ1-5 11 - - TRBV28 TGTGCCAGCAGTTTAGCCCAGCCCCAGCATTTT CASSLAQPQHF
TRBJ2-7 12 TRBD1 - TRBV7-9 TGTGCCAGCAGCTTAGGGACAGGCGAGCAGTACTTC CASSLGTGEQYF
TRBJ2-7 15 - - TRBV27 TGTGCCAGCAGTTTAAGAGGGCTTAACTCCTACGAGCAGTACTTC CASSLRGLNSYEQYF
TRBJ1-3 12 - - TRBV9 TGTGCCAGTACAGGGAATGGAAACACCATATATTTT CASTGNGNTIYF
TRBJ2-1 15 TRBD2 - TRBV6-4 TGTGCCAGCAGTGACTCTGAGCGGGGGGGCAATGAGCAGTTCTTC CASSDSERGGNEQFF
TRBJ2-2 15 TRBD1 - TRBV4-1 TGCGCCAGCAGCCAAGCGACAGGGTCCACCGGGGAGCTGTTTTTT CASSQATGSTGELFF
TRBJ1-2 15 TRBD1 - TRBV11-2 TGTGCCAGCAGCTCTACACTGACAGGGAACTATGGCTACACCTTC CASSSTLTGNYGYTF
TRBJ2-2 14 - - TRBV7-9 TGTGCCAGCAGCTTTTCAGGGAACACCGGGGAGCTGTTTTTT CASSFSGNTGELFF
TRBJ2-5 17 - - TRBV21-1 TGTGCCACCCGAGGCTGGGCCGCGTACAACACCCGAGAGACCCAGTACTTC CATRGWAAYNTRETQYF
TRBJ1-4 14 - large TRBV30 TGTGCCTGGAGTGAGGGGGGGGACGCTGAAAAACTGTTTTTT CAWSEGGDAEKLFF
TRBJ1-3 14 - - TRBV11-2 TGTGCCAGCAGCCCTCGGACAGAAGGAAACACCATATATTTT CASSPRTEGNTIYF
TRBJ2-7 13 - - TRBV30 TGTGCCTGGAGTCCCCTGGTGAGCTACGAGCAGTACTTC CAWSPLVSYEQYF
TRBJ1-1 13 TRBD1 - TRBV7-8 TGTGCCAGCAGCTTCACAGGGGGCACTGAAGCTTTCTTT CASSFTGGTEAFF